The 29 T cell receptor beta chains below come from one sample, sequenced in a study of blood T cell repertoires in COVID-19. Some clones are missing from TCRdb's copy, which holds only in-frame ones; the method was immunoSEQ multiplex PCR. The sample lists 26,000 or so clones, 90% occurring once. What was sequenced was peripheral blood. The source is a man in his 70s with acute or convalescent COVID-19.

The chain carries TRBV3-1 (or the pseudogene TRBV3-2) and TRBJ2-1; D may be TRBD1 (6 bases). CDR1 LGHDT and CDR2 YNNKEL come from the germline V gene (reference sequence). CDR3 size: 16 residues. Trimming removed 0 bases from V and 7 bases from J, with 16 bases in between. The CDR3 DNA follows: TGTGCCAGCAGCCAAGATAACAGGGTAGAGGGTAATGAGCAGTTCTTC. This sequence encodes CASSQDNRVEGNEQFF.

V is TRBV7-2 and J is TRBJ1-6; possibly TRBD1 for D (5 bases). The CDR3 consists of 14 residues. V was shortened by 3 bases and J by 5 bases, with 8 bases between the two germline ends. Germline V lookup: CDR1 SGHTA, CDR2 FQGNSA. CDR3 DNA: TGTGCCAGCAGCTTCCGCAGGGATAATTCACCCCTCCACTTT. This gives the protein CASSFRRDNSPLHF.

The CDR3 sequence: CASSQDSGGYGYTF. The CDR3 DNA follows: TGTGCCAGCAGCCAAGATTCAGGGGGCTATGGCTACACCTTC. V gene TRBV3-1 (or the pseudogene TRBV3-2) combines with J gene TRBJ1-2; 7 nucleotides line up with TRBD1. Losses at the gene ends were 0 bases for V and 4 bases for J; bases not matched to a gene: 2. Germline CDR1 is LGHDT and CDR2 is YNNKEL (reference sequence). This CDR3 contains 14 residues.

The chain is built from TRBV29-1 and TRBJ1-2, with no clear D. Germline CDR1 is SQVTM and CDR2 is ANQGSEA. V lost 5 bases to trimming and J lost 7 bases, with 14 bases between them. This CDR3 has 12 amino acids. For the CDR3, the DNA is TGCAGCGTTCAGTTCCGTTATGGTGGCTACACCTTC. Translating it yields CSVQFRYGGYTF.

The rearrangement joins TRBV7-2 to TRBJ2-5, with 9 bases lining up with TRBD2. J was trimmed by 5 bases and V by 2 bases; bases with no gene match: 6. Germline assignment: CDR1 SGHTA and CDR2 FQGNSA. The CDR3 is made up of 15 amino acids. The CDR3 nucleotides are TGTGCCAGCAGCTTAACCGCGGGAGGGCGGGAGACCCAGTACTTC. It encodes CASSLTAGGRETQYF.

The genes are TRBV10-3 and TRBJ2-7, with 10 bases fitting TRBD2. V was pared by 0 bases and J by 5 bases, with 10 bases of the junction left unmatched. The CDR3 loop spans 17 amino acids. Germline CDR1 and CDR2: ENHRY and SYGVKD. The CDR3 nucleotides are TGTGCCATCAGTGAGTCGTGGGCTAGCGGGAGTAGGGACGAGCAGTACTTC. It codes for CAISESWASGSRDEQYF.

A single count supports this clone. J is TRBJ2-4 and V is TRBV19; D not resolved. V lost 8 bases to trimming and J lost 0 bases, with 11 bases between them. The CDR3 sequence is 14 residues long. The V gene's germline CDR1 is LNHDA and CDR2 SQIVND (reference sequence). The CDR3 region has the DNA TGTGCCAGTGCCCTGCAGATAGCCAAAAACATTCAGTACTTC. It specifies CASALQIAKNIQYF.

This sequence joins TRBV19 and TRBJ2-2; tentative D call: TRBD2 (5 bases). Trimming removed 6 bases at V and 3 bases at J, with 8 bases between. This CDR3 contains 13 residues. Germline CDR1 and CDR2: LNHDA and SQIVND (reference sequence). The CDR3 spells CASSRGYTGELFF. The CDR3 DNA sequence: TGTGCCAGTAGCCGGGGATACACCGGGGAGCTGTTTTTT.

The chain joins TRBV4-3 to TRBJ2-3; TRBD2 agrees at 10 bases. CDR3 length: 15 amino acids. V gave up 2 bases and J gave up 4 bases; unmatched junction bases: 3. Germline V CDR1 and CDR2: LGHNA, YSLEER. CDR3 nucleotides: TGCGCCAGCAGCCAAAGGGGACTAGCGTCAGATACGCAGTATTTT. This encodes CASSQRGLASDTQYF.

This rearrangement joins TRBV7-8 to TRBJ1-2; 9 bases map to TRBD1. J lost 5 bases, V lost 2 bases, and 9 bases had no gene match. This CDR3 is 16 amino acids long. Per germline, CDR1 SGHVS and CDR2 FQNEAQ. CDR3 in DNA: TGTGCCAGCAGCTTACGGAGACAGGGGGAAGGGTATGGCTACACCTTC. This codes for CASSLRRQGEGYGYTF.

The CDR3, as DNA: TGTGCCAGCCGCGGGAGGGCTTCCGGGGAGCTGTTTTTT. It encodes CASRGRASGELFF. This chain joins TRBV12-3 or TRBV12-4 and TRBJ2-2; 9 positions match TRBD2. The junction had 4 bases not matched to a gene; V was cut back by 8 bases and J by 6 bases. The CDR3 spans 13 residues.

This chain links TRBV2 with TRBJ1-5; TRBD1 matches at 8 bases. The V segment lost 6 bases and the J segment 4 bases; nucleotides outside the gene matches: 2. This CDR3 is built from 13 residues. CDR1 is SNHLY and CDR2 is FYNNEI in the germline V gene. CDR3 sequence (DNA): TGTGCCAGCAGGGGACAGGAGAATCAGCCCCAGCATTTT. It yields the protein CASRGQENQPQHF.

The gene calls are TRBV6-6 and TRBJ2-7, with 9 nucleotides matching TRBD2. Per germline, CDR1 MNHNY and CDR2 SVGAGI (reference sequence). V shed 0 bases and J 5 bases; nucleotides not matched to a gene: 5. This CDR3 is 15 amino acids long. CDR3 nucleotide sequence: TGTGCCAGCAGTTACTCCGCGGGAGGGACGGACGAGCAGTACTTC. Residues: CASSYSAGGTDEQYF.

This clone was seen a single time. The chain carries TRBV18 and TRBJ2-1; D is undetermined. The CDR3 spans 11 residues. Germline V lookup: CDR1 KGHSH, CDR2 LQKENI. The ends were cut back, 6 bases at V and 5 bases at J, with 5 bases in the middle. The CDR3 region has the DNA TGTGCCAGCTCCTCTAACAATGAGCAGTTCTTC. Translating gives CASSSNNEQFF.

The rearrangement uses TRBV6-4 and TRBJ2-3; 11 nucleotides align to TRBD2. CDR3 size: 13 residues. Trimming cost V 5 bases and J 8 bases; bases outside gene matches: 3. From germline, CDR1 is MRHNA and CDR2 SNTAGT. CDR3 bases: TGTGCCAGCAGTCCGGGACTAGCGGCTACGCAGTATTTT. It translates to CASSPGLAATQYF.

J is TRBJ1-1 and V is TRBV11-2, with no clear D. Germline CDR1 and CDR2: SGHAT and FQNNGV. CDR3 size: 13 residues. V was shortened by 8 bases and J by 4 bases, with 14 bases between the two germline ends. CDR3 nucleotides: TGTGCCAGCCCAAAAGTGGGGAGCACTGAAGCTTTCTTT. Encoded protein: CASPKVGSTEAFF.

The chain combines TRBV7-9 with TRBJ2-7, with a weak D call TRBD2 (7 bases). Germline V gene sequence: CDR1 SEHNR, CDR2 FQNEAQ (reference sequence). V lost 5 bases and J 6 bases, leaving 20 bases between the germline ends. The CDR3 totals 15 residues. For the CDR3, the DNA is TGTGCCAGCAGCCCCTGGGGGGGGGCGGGAGTCGAGCAGTACTTC. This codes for CASSPWGGAGVEQYF.

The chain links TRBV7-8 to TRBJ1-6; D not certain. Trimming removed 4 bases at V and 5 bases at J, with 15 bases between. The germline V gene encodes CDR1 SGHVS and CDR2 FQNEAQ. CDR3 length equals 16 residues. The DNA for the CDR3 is TGTGCCAGCAGCTCATCCGGCGGGGAGCATAATTCACCCCTCCACTTT. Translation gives CASSSSGGEHNSPLHF.

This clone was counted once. The CDR3 region is CASSPLDRINEQFF. CDR3 DNA: TGTGCCAGTAGTCCGTTAGACAGGATTAATGAGCAGTTCTTC. J is TRBJ2-1 and V is TRBV19; D possibly corresponds to TRBD1 (6 bases). Germline assignment: CDR1 LNHDA and CDR2 SQIVND (reference sequence). CDR3 size: 14 residues. The V gene lost 5 bases and the J gene lost 7 bases, with 15 bases spanning the gap.

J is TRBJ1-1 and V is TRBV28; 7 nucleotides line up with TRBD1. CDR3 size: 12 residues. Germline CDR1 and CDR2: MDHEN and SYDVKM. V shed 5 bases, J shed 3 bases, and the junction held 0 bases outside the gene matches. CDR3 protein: CASSGTDTEAFF. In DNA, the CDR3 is TGTGCCAGCAGTGGGACAGACACTGAAGCTTTCTTT.

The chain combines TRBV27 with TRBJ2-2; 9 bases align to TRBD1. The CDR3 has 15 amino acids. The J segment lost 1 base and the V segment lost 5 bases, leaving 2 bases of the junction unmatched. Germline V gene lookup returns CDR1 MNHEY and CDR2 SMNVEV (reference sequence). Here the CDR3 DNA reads TGTGCCAGCAGTCGGGACAGGGTGAACACCGGGGAGCTGTTTTTT. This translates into CASSRDRVNTGELFF.

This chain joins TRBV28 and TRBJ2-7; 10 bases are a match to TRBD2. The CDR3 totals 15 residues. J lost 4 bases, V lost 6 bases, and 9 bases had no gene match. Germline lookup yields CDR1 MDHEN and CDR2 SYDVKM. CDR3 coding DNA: TGTGCCAGCAGAAGGACTAGCGGAGGTATTTACGAGCAGTACTTC. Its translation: CASRRTSGGIYEQYF.

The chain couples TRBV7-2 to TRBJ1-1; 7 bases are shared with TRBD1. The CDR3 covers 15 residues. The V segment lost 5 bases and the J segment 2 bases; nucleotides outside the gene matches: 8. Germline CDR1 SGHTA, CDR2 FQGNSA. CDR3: CASSPRQGGNTEAFF. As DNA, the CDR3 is TGTGCCAGCAGCCCCAGGCAGGGGGGAAACACTGAAGCTTTCTTT.

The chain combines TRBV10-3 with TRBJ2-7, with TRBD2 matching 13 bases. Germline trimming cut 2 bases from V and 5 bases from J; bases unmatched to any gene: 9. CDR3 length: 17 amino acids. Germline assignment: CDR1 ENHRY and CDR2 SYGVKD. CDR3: CAISETGTSGKKDEQYF. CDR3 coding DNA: TGTGCCATCAGTGAGACGGGGACTAGCGGGAAGAAGGACGAGCAGTACTTC.

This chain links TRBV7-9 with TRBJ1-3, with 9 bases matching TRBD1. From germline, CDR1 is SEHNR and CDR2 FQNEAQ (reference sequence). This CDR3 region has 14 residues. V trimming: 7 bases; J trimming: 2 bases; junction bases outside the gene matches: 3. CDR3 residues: CASTDRGAGNTIYF. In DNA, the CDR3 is TGTGCCAGCACCGACAGGGGGGCTGGAAACACCATATATTTT.

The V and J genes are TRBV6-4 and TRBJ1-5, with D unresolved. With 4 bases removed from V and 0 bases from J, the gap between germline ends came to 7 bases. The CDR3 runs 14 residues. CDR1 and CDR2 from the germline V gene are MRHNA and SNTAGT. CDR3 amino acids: CASSADFSNQPQHF. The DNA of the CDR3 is TGTGCCAGCAGTGCGGACTTTAGCAATCAGCCCCAGCATTTT.

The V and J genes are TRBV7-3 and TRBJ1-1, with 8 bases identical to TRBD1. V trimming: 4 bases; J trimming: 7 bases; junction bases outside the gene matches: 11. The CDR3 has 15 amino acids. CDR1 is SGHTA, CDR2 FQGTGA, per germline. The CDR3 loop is CASSSHISDRDEAFF. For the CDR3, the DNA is TGTGCCAGCAGCTCACACATTTCGGACAGGGATGAAGCTTTCTTT.

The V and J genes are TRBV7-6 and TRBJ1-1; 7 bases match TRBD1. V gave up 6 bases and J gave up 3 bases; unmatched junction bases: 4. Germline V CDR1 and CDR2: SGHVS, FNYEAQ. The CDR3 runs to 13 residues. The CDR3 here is CASSPGTDTEAFF. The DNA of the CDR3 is TGTGCCAGCAGTCCCGGGACAGACACTGAAGCTTTCTTT.

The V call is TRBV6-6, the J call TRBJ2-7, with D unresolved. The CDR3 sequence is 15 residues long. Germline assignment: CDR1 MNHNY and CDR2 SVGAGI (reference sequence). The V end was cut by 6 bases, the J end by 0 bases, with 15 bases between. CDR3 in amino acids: CASRHLNGASYEQYF. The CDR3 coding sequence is TGTGCCAGCAGGCATTTAAACGGAGCCTCCTACGAGCAGTACTTC.